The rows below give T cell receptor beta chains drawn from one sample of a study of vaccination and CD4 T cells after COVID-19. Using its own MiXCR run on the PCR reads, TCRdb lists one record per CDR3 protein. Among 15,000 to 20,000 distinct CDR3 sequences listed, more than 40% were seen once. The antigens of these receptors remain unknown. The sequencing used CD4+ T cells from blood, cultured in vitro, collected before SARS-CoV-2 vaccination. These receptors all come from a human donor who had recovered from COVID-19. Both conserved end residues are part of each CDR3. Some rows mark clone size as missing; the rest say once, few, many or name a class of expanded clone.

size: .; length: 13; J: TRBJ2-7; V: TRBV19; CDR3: CASAPGQTYEQYF
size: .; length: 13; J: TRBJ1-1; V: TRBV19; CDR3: CASSAQGTPEAFF
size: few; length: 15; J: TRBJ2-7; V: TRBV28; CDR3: CASRDTGGASYEQYF
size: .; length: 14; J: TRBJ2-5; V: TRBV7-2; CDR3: CASSPIRKGGTQYF
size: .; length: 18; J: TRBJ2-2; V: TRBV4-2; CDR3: CASSQERLAGEHTGELFF
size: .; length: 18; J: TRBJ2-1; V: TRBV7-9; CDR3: CASSLGIGTGGGINEQFF
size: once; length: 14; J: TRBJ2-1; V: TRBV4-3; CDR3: CASSQVRSGGIRFF
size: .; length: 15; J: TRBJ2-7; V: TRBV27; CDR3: CASSLHLESTYEQYF
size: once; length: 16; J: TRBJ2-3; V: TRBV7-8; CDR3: CASSLSGGSGIYTQYF
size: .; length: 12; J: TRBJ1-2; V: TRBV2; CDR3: CASLPDGLGLTF
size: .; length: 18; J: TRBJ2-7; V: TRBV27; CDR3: CASSLSGTTPRNAGEQYF
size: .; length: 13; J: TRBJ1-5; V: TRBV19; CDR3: CASRGTTGQPQHF
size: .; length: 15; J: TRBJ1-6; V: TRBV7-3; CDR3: CASSLTGREDAPLHF
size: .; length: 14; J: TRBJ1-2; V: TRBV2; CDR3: CASSVAGGYYDYTF
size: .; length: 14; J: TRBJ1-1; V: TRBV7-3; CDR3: CASSTLGGNTEAFF
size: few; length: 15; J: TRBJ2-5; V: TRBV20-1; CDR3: CSARDWGQGGETQYF
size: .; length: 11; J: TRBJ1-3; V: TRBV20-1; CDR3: CSARRIDTIYF
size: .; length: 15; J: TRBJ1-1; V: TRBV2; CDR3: CASGGTGGKGTEAFF
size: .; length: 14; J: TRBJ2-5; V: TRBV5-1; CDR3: CASKTGTHQETQYF
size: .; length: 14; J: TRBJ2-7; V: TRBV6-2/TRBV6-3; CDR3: CASSYGDLITEQYF
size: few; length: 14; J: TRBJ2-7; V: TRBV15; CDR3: CATSRNRDRYEQYF
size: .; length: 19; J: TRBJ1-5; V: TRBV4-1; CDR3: CASSPSGTTSFDSNQPQHF
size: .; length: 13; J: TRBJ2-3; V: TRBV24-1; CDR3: CATSGGSTDTQYF
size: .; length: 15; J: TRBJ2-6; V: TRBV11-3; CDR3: CASRTGISGANVLTF
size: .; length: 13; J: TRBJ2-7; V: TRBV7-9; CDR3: CASSLGYYYEQYF
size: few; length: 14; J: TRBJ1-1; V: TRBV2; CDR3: CASSEVGRNTEAFF
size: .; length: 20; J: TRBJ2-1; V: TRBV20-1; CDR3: CSATGTSGSIGGSSYNEQFF
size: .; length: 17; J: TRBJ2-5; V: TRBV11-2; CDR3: CASSLKAGGLRQETQYF
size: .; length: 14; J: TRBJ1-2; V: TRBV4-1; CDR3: CASSQEVRNYGYTF
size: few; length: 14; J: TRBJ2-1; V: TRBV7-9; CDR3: CASSLVGGSDEQFF
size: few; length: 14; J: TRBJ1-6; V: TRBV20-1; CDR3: CSATGTGVDSPLHF
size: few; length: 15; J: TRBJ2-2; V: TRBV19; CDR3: CASSIGGTSPGELFF
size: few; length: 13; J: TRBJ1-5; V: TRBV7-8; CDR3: CASSLEGPRPQHF
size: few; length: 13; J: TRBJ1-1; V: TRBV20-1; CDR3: CSAGDRLYTEAFF
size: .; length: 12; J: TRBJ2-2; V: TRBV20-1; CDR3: CSAFRGSGELFF
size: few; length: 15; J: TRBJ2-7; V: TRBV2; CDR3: CASSGVLAGNYEQYF
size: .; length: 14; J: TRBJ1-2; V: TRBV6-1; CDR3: CASSEGDNLRGYTF
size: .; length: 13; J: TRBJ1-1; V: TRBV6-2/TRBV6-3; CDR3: CASSYGTGTEAFF
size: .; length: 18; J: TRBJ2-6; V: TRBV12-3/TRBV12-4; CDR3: CASSLGKLAGVGANVLTF
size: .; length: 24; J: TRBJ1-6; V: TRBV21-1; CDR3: CASLGDAAMYLCATSREVNSPLHF
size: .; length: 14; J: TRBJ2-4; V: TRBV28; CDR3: CASSSGRVGNIQYF
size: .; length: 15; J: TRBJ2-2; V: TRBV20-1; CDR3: CSARSTRGRSGELFF
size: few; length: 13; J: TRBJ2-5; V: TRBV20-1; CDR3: CSARGVGGETQYF
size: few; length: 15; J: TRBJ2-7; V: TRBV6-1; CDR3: CASRTTGSSPYEQYF
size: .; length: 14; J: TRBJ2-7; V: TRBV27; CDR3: CASSRQGGIYEQYF
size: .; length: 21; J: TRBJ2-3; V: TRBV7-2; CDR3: CASSTPPSGVQGGRGTDTQYF
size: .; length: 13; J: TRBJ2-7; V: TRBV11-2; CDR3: CASSPRDYYEQYF
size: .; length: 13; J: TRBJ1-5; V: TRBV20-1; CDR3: CSARRGDWQPQHF
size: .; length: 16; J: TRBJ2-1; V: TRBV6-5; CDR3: CASSYLLRDVPNEQFF
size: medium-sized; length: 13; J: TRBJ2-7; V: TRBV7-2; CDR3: CASSLVRGYEQYF